Listed here are 23 T cell receptor beta chains from one sample, sequenced in a study of blood T cells in healthy people across ages. The authors ran a second PCR of about 6 to 11 cycles using a sample-barcoded 5' primer and a J-beta primer mix. TCRdb recomputed calls from the 5' RACE reads with MiXCR, one row per CDR3 protein. The table lists approximately 1.5 million distinct CDR3 sequences, about 42% of them singletons. Source material: blood. Receptors originate from a woman between 18 and 30 years old in good health.

This chain links TRBV12-3 or TRBV12-4 with TRBJ1-3; perhaps TRBD1 as D (6 bases). The CDR3 is made up of 16 amino acids. V was pared by 6 bases and J by 0 bases, with 15 bases between. The CDR3 region is CASSPPTGTSGNTIYF. CDR3 DNA sequence: TGTGCCAGCAGCCCACCCACAGGGACCTCTGGAAACACCATATATTTT.

The chain joins TRBV6-2 or TRBV6-3 to TRBJ2-1; D possibly uses TRBD1 or TRBD2 (5 bases each). V lost 5 bases and J 5 bases, leaving 22 bases between the germline ends. The CDR3 spans 17 residues. Germline V gene lookup returns CDR1 MNHEY and CDR2 SVGEGT. CDR3: CASSPLLGREIHNEQFF. The CDR3 DNA reads TGTGCCAGCAGTCCGTTGTTGGGACGAGAGATACACAATGAGCAGTTCTTC.

The chain carries TRBV29-1 and TRBJ1-2; the D gene is possibly TRBD1 (5 bases). Per germline, CDR1 SQVTM and CDR2 ANQGSEA. This CDR3 is 13 amino acids long. Deletions cut 0 bases from V and 5 bases from J, with 10 bases between. The CDR3 coding sequence is TGCAGCGTTGAAGAATGGGGGGGTTATGGCTACACCTTC. It encodes CSVEEWGGYGYTF.

This clonotype occurred once. V and J are TRBV6-6 and TRBJ1-1, with 8 bases that match TRBD1. The trim removed 2 bases at V and 4 bases at J, leaving 6 bases unmatched. Germline V gene data show CDR1 as MNHNY and CDR2 as SVGAGI (reference sequence). The CDR3 loop spans 15 amino acids. CDR3 amino acids: CASSYEPGGGTEAFF. The CDR3 coding sequence is TGTGCCAGCAGTTACGAGCCAGGGGGCGGCACTGAAGCTTTCTTT.

The chain links TRBV20-1 to TRBJ2-5, with TRBD1 matching over 8 bases. Per the germline V gene, CDR1 is DFQATT and CDR2 is SNEGSKA (reference sequence). The CDR3 extends over 12 amino acids. V lost 0 bases to trimming and J lost 9 bases; unmatched junction nucleotides: 3. CDR3 nucleotide sequence: TGCAGTGCTAGAGAACAGGGGGTTCCCCAGTACTTC. This sequence encodes CSAREQGVPQYF.

This sequence joins TRBV7-2 and TRBJ2-1; 8 bases agree with TRBD2. The ends lost 4 bases at V and 4 bases at J; junction bases unmatched: 6. Germline values: CDR1 SGHTA, CDR2 FQGNSA. This CDR3 comprises 15 residues. CDR3 region: CASSYRGGPYNEQFF. The CDR3 DNA reads as TGTGCCAGCAGCTACCGGGGGGGTCCATACAATGAGCAGTTCTTC.

This clonotype has only a few counts. This rearrangement joins TRBV9 to TRBJ2-1, with 8 bases matching TRBD1. Looked up from germline, CDR1 is SGDLS and CDR2 is YYNGEE. This CDR3 has 15 amino acids. Trimming took 4 bases from V and 3 from J; bases not matched to a gene: 6. The CDR3 is CASSHRDRNYNEQFF. CDR3 DNA: TGTGCCAGCAGCCACCGGGACAGGAACTACAATGAGCAGTTCTTC.

The chain has TRBV9 and TRBJ1-1; TRBD1 might be the D (6 bases). V dropped 0 bases and J dropped 1 base, with 16 bases sitting between them. Germline CDR1 is SGDLS and CDR2 is YYNGEE. The CDR3 runs to 17 residues. The CDR3 region is CASSVGEKGVRNTEAFF. As DNA, the CDR3 is TGTGCCAGCAGCGTAGGGGAGAAGGGGGTAAGGAACACTGAAGCTTTCTTT.

This clonotype was observed a few times. V and J are TRBV14 and TRBJ1-2, with D uncertain. V lost 4 bases and J 1 base, leaving 10 bases between the germline ends. Germline assignment: CDR1 SGHDN and CDR2 FVKESK. The CDR3 runs to 14 residues. The CDR3 is CASSPRLLNYGYTF. The CDR3 coding sequence is TGTGCCAGCAGCCCTAGACTGCTTAACTATGGCTACACCTTC.

This clonotype was found a few times. The limits of the CDR3 on the DNA are not certain, so only TCRdb's listed CDR3 is given. This chain joins TRBV24-1 and TRBJ2-1. CDR1 KGHDR and CDR2 SFDVKD come from the germline V gene. The CDR3 region is 13 residues in length, termini included. CDR3 residues: CATSDLVMGEQFF.

The chain couples TRBV4-3 to TRBJ2-3; TRBD2 matches at 7 bases. V was clipped by 4 bases and J by 0 bases; unmatched bases: 7. Germline V gives CDR1 LGHNA, CDR2 YSLEER. This CDR3 has 16 amino acids. The CDR3 nucleotides are TGCGCCAGCAGCCCGGCTAGCGGCTCTAGCACAGATACGCAGTATTTT. Its translation is CASSPASGSSTDTQYF.

The V gene is TRBV7-2, the J gene TRBJ1-1; no reliable D call. V was shortened by 3 bases and J by 0 bases, with 8 bases between the two germline ends. This CDR3 spans 14 amino acids. CDR1 is SGHTA and CDR2 is FQGNSA in the germline V gene. The CDR3 nucleotides read TGTGCCAGCAGCTTCGGACCTCTGAACACTGAAGCTTTCTTT. Protein product: CASSFGPLNTEAFF. Based on the CDR3 plus reference TRBV7-2 and TRBJ1-1, the full variable domain is GAGVSQSPSNKVTEKGKDVELRCDPISGHTALYWYRQSLGQGLEFLIYFQGNSAPDKSGLPSDRFSAERTGGSVSTLTIQRTQQEDSAVYLCASSFGPLNTEAFFGQGTRLTVV.

The CDR3 nucleotides read TGTGCCAGCAGCACCCCCTTGAGTGAGCAGTTCTTC. It encodes CASSTPLSEQFF. The chain employs TRBV7-9 and TRBJ2-1; D unclear. The CDR3 totals 12 residues. Germline assignment: CDR1 SEHNR and CDR2 FQNEAQ (reference sequence). V was pared by 5 bases and J by 9 bases, with 11 bases between.

This chain connects TRBV4-1 to TRBJ2-5; D unresolved. This CDR3 contains 13 residues. Germline CDR1 reads MGHRA; CDR2 reads YSYEKL. With 1 base removed from V and 4 bases from J, the gap between germline ends came to 7 bases. The CDR3 bases are TGCGCCAGCAGCCAAGTTGGGGTAGAGACCCAGTACTTC. Residues: CASSQVGVETQYF.

This clonotype was seen a handful of times. The rearrangement joins TRBV7-2 to TRBJ1-1; 9 bases are a match to TRBD1. The CDR3 length is 16 residues. The V gene end was trimmed by 5 bases and the J gene end by 1 base; junction bases not matched to a gene: 8. Germline CDR1 SGHTA, CDR2 FQGNSA. The CDR3 DNA sequence: TGTGCCAGCAGCAAGTGGACAGGGGTCCGGAACACTGAAGCTTTCTTT. Translating it yields CASSKWTGVRNTEAFF.

The rearrangement links TRBV6-6 to TRBJ2-3, with TRBD1 as a possible D gene (6 bases). V lost 5 bases to trimming and J lost 0 bases, with 12 bases between them. In germline, CDR1 is MNHNY, CDR2 SVGAGI (reference sequence). This CDR3 contains 15 residues. CDR3 sequence: CASSKRQVSTDTQYF. CDR3 bases: TGTGCCAGCAGTAAACGACAGGTCAGCACAGATACGCAGTATTTT.

The J gene is TRBJ2-1, the V gene TRBV7-2, with D perhaps TRBD2 (5 bases). The germline V and J ends were trimmed by 5 bases and 6 bases, with 14 bases remaining between them. The length of the CDR3 is 14 residues. CDR1 SGHTA and CDR2 FQGNSA come from the germline V gene. The CDR3 reads CASSTRLNSNEQFF. The DNA of the CDR3 is TGTGCCAGCAGCACCCGACTAAACTCCAATGAGCAGTTCTTC.

In nucleotides, the CDR3 is TGTGCCAGCAGTTACCGCGCGAACCCGAGCTCCTACAATGAGCAGTTCTTC. Protein product: CASSYRANPSSYNEQFF. The chain combines TRBV6-2 or TRBV6-3 with TRBJ2-1; no firm D call. The CDR3 runs to 17 residues. CDR1 is MNHEY and CDR2 is SVGEGT in the germline V gene. The ends were cut back, 2 bases at V and 0 bases at J, with 14 bases in the middle.

The chain is built from TRBV20-1 and TRBJ2-3, with 12 positions matching TRBD2. Unmatched junction bases numbered 5, after V lost 3 bases and J lost 4 bases. The germline V gene has CDR1 DFQATT and CDR2 SNEGSKA (reference sequence). The CDR3 is made up of 15 amino acids. CDR3 region: CSARPTSGGSDTQYF. DNA for the CDR3: TGCAGTGCTAGGCCGACTAGCGGGGGATCAGATACGCAGTATTTT.

The V gene is TRBV10-3, the J gene TRBJ1-2; unclear D gene. Germline V gene data show CDR1 as ENHRY and CDR2 as SYGVKD. The CDR3 contains 12 residues. Trimming shortened V by 2 bases and J by 6 bases, and 7 bases separated the two germline ends. CDR3 sequence reads: CAISEGGNGYTF. CDR3 in DNA: TGTGCCATCAGTGAGGGCGGGAATGGCTACACCTTC.

The chain combines TRBV7-2 with TRBJ2-1, with D perhaps being TRBD1 or TRBD2 (5 bases each). Germline V gives CDR1 SGHTA, CDR2 FQGNSA. This CDR3 is 13 amino acids long. The V end was cut by 7 bases, the J end by 7 bases, with 14 bases between. The CDR3 bases are TGTGCCAGCACCAGAGGGGTTGCGAATGAGCAGTTCTTC. The encoded protein is CASTRGVANEQFF. Variable domain in full (rest from reference TRBV7-2 and TRBJ2-1): GAGVSQSPSNKVTEKGKDVELRCDPISGHTALYWYRQSLGQGLEFLIYFQGNSAPDKSGLPSDRFSAERTGGSVSTLTIQRTQQEDSAVYLCASTRGVANEQFFGPGTRLTVL.

This chain uses TRBV6-2 or TRBV6-3 with TRBJ1-3; D is unclear. The V gene lost 2 bases and the J gene lost 0 bases, with 11 bases spanning the gap. CDR3 length equals 16 residues. Germline V gives CDR1 MNHEY, CDR2 SVGEGT. Written as DNA, the CDR3 is TGTGCCAGCAGTTACCCCGACACGGTCTCTGGAAACACCATATATTTT. Translated: CASSYPDTVSGNTIYF.

The V and J genes are TRBV20-1 and TRBJ1-3; D is unresolved. Germline V gives CDR1 DFQATT, CDR2 SNEGSKA (reference sequence). Trimming removed 5 bases from V and 0 bases from J, with 11 bases in between. CDR3 length: 14 amino acids. The DNA of the CDR3 is TGCAGTGCTGCCCCCCCAGGCTCTGGAAACACCATATATTTT. Encoded protein: CSAAPPGSGNTIYF.